Presented here are 14 T cell receptor beta chains from one specimen sequenced in a study of radiation and T cells in renal cell carcinoma. The treatment: treatment-naive control, cytoreductive nephrectomy. The table came from immunoSEQ multiplex PCR; TCRdb's copy has only in-frame clones and leaves some out. The data contain more than 15,000 clones, around 63% of them singletons. The input for sequencing was tumor tissue, taken from a patient whose treatment was nephrectomy without radiotherapy. These receptors originate from a man aged 50 or older with renal cell carcinoma.

The chain carries TRBV5-6 and TRBJ2-7; 9 bases map to TRBD1. Germline V gene lookup returns CDR1 SGHDT and CDR2 YYEEEE. J gave up 3 bases and V 0 bases, and 4 bases lay outside the gene matches. This CDR3 is 15 amino acids long. The CDR3 DNA reads TGTGCCAGCAGCTTGGGAGGGACAGGGCACTACGAGCAGTACTTC. The encoded protein is CASSLGGTGHYEQYF.

The rearrangement uses TRBV9 and TRBJ2-3; no clear D. Germline-derived CDR1 and CDR2 are SGDLS and YYNGEE. Deletions cut 0 bases from V and 2 bases from J, with 4 bases between. The CDR3 runs 13 residues. The CDR3 reads CASSVVDTDTQYF. CDR3 DNA: TGTGCCAGCAGCGTAGTAGACACAGATACGCAGTATTTT.

The rearrangement uses TRBV6-4 and TRBJ2-3; D is unresolved. Trimming removed 5 bases from V and 5 bases from J, with 11 bases in between. The CDR3 loop spans 13 amino acids. Germline V gene sequence: CDR1 MRHNA, CDR2 SNTAGT. In DNA, the CDR3 is TGTGCCAGCAGTCTAAGGATAGTAGATACGCAGTATTTT. It specifies CASSLRIVDTQYF.

The CDR3 region has the DNA TGTGCCAGCAGCCCCGGGACAGGGCTTGAGCAGTTCTTC. Translated: CASSPGTGLEQFF. The J gene is TRBJ2-1, the V gene TRBV7-6, with TRBD1 matching 9 bases. V dropped 5 bases and J dropped 9; count of bases not matched to a gene: 5. Germline V CDR1 and CDR2: SGHVS, FNYEAQ. This CDR3 has 13 amino acids.

For the CDR3, the DNA is TGTGCCACCAGCAGAGGCCAGGGGGCGGGTAAAAAACTGTTTTTT. It is translated as CATSRGQGAGKKLFF. The rearrangement links TRBV15 to TRBJ1-4, with 8 bases lining up with TRBD1. The CDR3 has 15 residues. Germline values: CDR1 LNHNV, CDR2 YYDKDF (reference sequence). Unmatched junction bases numbered 7, after V lost 1 base and J lost 9 bases.

The V gene is TRBV5-4, the J gene TRBJ2-2; 8 positions match TRBD2. The ends lost 4 bases at V and 7 bases at J; junction bases unmatched: 12. This CDR3 is 16 amino acids long. Germline V gene data show CDR1 as SGHNT and CDR2 as YYREEE (reference sequence). CDR3 coding DNA: TGTGCCAGCAGCCCCTTAGCGGGACTACAGGGCGGGGAGCTGTTTTTT. Amino acid sequence: CASSPLAGLQGGELFF.

The V call is TRBV6-6, the J call TRBJ2-3; no definite D call. This CDR3 region has 11 residues. V was clipped by 7 bases and J by 9 bases, with 11 bases between them. Germline CDR1 MNHNY, CDR2 SVGAGI (reference sequence). CDR3 residues: CASTVDETQYF. CDR3 DNA: TGTGCCAGCACGGTGGACGAAACGCAGTATTTT.

The CDR3 sequence: CASSEAKRVGEKLFF. The CDR3, as DNA: TGTGCCAGCAGTGAAGCGAAAAGGGTTGGTGAAAAACTGTTTTTT. The chain uses TRBV2 and TRBJ1-4; D call uncertain. CDR1 and CDR2 (germline): SNHLY, FYNNEI. The CDR3 sequence is 15 residues long. V lost 0 bases and J lost 7, with 12 bases in between.

This clone was observed a handful of times. V is TRBV4-2 and J is TRBJ1-5; D perhaps matches TRBD1 (5 bases). CDR1 is LGHNA and CDR2 is YNFKEQ in the germline V gene. Trimming removed 5 bases from V and 6 bases from J, with 17 bases in between. The CDR3 has 15 amino acids. DNA of the CDR3: TGTGCCAGCAGCTTGCGCAGGGCGGTGGGTCAGCCCCAGCATTTT. This translates into CASSLRRAVGQPQHF.

The chain uses TRBV4-3 and TRBJ1-2; D is undetermined. Germline CDR1 reads LGHNA; CDR2 reads YSLEER. The CDR3 has 13 residues. The V end lost 0 bases, the J end lost 7 bases, and 9 bases lay between the germline ends. CDR3 coding DNA: TGCGCCAGCAGCCAAGATCCGGGAGGTGGCTACACCTTC. It yields the protein CASSQDPGGGYTF.

V usage is TRBV28 and J usage is TRBJ1-4; no definite D call. The germline V gene has CDR1 MDHEN and CDR2 SYDVKM. Trimming cost V 8 bases and J 3 bases, with 7 bases left between them. CDR3 length: 12 residues. The CDR3 region is CASRESNEKLFF. The CDR3 DNA reads TGTGCCAGCCGGGAGTCTAATGAAAAACTGTTTTTT.

The CDR3 region has the DNA TGTGCCAGCAGCCCACTGGGACAACTTCAAGAGACCCAGTACTTC. This codes for CASSPLGQLQETQYF. The rearrangement joins TRBV9 to TRBJ2-5; a possible D gene is TRBD1 (6 bases). The CDR3 length is 15 residues. Trimming cost V 4 bases and J 2 bases, with 15 bases left between them. Germline values: CDR1 SGDLS, CDR2 YYNGEE.

The chain joins TRBV7-9 to TRBJ2-7, with 9 bases fitting TRBD1. V shed 6 bases, J shed 5 bases, and the junction held 5 bases outside the gene matches. CDR3 length equals 13 residues. Per germline, CDR1 SEHNR and CDR2 FQNEAQ (reference sequence). The CDR3 DNA reads TGTGCCAGCAGACCAACAGGGGGCGACGAGCAGTACTTC. Translating gives CASRPTGGDEQYF.

Written as DNA, the CDR3 is TGTGCCAGCAGCTCCGACAGTTCTCAAGATCAGCCCCAGCATTTT. Its translation: CASSSDSSQDQPQHF. The V and J genes are TRBV7-8 and TRBJ1-5; D perhaps matches TRBD1 (5 bases). Germline lookup yields CDR1 SGHVS and CDR2 FQNEAQ. With 4 bases removed from V and 5 bases from J, the gap between germline ends came to 15 bases. The CDR3 contains 15 residues.